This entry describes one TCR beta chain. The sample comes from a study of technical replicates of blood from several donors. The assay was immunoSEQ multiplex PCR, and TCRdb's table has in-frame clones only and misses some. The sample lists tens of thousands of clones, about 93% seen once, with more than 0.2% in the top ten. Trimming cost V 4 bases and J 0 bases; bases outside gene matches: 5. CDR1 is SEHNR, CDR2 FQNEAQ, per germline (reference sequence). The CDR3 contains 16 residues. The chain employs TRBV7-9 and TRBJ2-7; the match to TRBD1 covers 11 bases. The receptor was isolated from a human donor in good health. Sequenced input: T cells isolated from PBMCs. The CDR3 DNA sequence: TGTGCCAGCAGCTCCTGGGACAGGGGGTCCTCCTACGAGCAGTACTTC. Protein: CASSSWDRGSSYEQYF.